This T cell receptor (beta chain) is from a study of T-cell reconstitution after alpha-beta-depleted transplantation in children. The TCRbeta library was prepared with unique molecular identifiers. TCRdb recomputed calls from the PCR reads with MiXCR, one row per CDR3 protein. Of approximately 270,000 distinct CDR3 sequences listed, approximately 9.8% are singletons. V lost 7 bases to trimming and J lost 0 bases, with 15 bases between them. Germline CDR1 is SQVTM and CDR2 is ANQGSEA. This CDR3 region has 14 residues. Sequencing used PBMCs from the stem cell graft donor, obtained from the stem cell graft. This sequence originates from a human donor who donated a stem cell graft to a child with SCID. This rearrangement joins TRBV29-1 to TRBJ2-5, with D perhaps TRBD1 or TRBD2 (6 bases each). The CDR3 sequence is CSGRDIAYQETQYF. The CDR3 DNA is TGCAGCGGGCGGGACATTGCCTACCAAGAGACCCAGTACTTC.